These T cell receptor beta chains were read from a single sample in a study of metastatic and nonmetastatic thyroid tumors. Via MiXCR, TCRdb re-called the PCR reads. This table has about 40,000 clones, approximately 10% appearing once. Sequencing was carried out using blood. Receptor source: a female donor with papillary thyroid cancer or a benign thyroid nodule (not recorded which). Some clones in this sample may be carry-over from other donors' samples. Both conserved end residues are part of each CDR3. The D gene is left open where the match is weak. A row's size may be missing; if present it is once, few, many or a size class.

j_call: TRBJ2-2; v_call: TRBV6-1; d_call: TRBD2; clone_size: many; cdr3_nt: TGTGCCAGCAGTCAAGTAGCGGGAAACACCGGGGAGCTGTTTTTT; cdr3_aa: CASSQVAGNTGELFF
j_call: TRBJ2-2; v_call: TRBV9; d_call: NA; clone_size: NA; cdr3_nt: TGTGTCAGCAGCGTAGCTACTGTGGGGTTCGGCACCGGGGAGCTGTTTTTT; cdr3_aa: CVSSVATVGFGTGELFF
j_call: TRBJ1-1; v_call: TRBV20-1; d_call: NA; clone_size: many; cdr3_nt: TGCAGTGCTAGAGGGACCTCGGGGCAGGGACTGAACACTGAAGCTTTCTTT; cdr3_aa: CSARGTSGQGLNTEAFF
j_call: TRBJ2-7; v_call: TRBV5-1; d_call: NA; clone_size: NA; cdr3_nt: TGCGCCAGCAGCTTGGATTCGGGTGACGAGCAGTACTTC; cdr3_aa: CASSLDSGDEQYF
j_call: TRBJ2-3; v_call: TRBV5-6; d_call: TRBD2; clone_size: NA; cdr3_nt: TGTGCCGGAGGGACTAGCGGGGGCCGATTAGGGATAAATACGCAGTATTTT; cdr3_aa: CAGGTSGGRLGINTQYF
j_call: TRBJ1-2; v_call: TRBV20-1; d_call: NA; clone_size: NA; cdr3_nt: TGCAGTGCTAAAGAGGCTGGCTATGGCTACACCTTC; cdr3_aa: CSAKEAGYGYTF
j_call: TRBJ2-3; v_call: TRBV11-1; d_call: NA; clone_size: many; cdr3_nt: TGTGCCAGCAGCTCCCAATCGGGCACAGATACGCAGTATTTT; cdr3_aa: CASSSQSGTDTQYF
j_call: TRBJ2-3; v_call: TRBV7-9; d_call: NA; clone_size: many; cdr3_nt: TGTGCCAGCACCCGGATTTCCTACGGGTTGGGGCAGTATTTT; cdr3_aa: CASTRISYGLGQYF
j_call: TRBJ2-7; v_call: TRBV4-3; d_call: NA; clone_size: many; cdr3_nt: TGCGCCAGCAGCCAAGTAGCGGATACCTACGAGCAGTACTTC; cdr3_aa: CASSQVADTYEQYF
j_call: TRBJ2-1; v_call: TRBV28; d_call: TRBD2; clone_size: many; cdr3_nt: TGTGCCAGCAGAACGACTAGCGGGAGGGCCGGGAATGAGCAGTTCTTC; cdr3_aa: CASRTTSGRAGNEQFF
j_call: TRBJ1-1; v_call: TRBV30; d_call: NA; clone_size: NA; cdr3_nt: TGTGCCTGGAGTGTCCCATGGGGTCGGATCACTGAAGCTTTCTTT; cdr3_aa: CAWSVPWGRITEAFF
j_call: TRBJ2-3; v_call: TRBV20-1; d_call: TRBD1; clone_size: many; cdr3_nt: TGCAGTGCTAGGGTGGCAGGGGGCGAGGGAACAGATACGCAGTATTTT; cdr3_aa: CSARVAGGEGTDTQYF
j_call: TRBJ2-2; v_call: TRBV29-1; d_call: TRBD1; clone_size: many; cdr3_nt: TGCAGCGCTGGGACAGGGGGTGGGGTCGGGGAGCTGTTTTTT; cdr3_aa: CSAGTGGGVGELFF
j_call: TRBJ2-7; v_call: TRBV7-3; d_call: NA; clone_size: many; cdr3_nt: TGTGCCAGCAGCTTATTGCGGTTAGAGAACGAGCAGTACTTC; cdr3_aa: CASSLLRLENEQYF